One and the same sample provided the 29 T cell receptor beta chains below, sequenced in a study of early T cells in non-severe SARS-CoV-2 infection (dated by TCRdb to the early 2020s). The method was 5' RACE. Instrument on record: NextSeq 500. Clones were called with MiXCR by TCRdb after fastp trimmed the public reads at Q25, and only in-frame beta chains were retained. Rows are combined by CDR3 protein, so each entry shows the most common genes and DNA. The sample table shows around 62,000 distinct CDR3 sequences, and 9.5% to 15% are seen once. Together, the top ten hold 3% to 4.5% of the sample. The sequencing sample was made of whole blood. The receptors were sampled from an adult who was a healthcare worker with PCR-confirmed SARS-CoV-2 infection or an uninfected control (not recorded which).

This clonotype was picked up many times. This chain's CDR3 is CATSDSGQGPTNEKLFF. As DNA, the CDR3 is TGTGCCACCAGTGATTCCGGACAGGGGCCAACTAATGAAAAACTGTTTTTT. V usage is TRBV24-1 and J usage is TRBJ1-4, with 9 bases that match TRBD1. This CDR3 is built from 17 residues. The ends lost 2 bases at V and 0 bases at J; junction bases unmatched: 3. Germline CDR1 and CDR2: KGHDR and SFDVKD.

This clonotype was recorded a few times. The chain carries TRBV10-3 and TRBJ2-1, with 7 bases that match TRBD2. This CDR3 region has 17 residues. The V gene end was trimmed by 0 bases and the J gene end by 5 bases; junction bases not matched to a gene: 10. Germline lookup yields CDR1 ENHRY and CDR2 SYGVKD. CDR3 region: CAISESRASGDHNEQFF. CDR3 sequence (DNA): TGTGCCATCAGTGAGTCTCGGGCTAGCGGTGACCACAATGAGCAGTTCTTC.

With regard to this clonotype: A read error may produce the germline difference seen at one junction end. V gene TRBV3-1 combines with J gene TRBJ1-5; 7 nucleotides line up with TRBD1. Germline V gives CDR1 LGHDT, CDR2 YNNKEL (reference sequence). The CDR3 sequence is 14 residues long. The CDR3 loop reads CASSRDSLNQPQNF. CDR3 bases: TGTGCCAGCAGCCGGGACAGTCTTAATCAGCCCCAGAATTTT. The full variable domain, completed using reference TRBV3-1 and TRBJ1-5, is DTAVSQTPKYLVTQMGNDKSIKCEQNLGHDTMYWYKQDSKKFLKIMFSYNNKELIINETVPNRFSPKSPDKAHLNLHINSLELGDSAVYFCASSRDSLNQPQNFGDGTRLSIL.

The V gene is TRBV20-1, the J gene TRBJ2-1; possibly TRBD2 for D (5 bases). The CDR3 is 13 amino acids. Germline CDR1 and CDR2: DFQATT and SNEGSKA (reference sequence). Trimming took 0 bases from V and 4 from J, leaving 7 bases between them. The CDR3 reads CSARDGIYNEQFF. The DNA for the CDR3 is TGCAGTGCTAGAGACGGGATATACAATGAGCAGTTCTTC.

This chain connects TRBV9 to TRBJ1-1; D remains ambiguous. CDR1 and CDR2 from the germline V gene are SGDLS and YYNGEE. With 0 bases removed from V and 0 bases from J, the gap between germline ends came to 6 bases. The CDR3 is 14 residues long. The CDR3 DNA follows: TGTGCCAGCAGCGTAGCGGCGTTGAACACTGAAGCTTTCTTT. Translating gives CASSVAALNTEAFF.

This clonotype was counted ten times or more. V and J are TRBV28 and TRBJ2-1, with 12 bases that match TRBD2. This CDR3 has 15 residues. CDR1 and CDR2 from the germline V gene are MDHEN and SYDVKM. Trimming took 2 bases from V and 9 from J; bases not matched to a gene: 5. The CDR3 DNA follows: TGTGCCAGCAGTTTACTAGCGGGAGGGTACGCTGAGCAGTTCTTC. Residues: CASSLLAGGYAEQFF.

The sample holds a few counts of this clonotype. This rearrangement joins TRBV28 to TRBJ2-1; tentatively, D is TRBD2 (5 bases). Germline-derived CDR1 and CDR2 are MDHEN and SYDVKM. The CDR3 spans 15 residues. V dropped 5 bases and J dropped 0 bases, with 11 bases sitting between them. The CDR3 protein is CASSTSGNSYNEQFF. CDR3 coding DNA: TGTGCCAGCAGTACGAGCGGTAACTCCTACAATGAGCAGTTCTTC.

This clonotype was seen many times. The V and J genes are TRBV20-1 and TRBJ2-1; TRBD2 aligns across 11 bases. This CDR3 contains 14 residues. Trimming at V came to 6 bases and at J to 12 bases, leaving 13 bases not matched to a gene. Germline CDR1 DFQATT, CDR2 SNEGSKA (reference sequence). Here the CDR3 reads CSAPGTSGREGQFF. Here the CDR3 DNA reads TGCAGTGCCCCCGGGACTAGCGGCAGGGAAGGGCAGTTCTTC.

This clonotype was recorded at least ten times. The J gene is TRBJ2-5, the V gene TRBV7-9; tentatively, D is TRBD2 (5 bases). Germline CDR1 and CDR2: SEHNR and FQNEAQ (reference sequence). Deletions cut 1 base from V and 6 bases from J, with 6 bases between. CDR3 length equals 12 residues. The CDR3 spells CASSLVGKTQYF. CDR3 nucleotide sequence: TGTGCCAGCAGCTTAGTCGGGAAGACCCAGTACTTC.

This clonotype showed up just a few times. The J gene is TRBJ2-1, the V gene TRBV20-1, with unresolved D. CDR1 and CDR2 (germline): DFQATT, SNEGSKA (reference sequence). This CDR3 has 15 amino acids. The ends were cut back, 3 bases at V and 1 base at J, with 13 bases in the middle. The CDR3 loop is CSARAWGLSYNEQFF. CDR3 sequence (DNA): TGCAGTGCTAGGGCATGGGGTTTGTCCTACAATGAGCAGTTCTTC.

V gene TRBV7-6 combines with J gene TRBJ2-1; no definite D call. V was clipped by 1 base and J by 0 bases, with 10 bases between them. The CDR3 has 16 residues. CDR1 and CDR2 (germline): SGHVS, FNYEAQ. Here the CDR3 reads CASSLVIARSYNEQFF. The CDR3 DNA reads TGTGCCAGCAGCTTAGTTATAGCCCGCTCCTACAATGAGCAGTTCTTC.

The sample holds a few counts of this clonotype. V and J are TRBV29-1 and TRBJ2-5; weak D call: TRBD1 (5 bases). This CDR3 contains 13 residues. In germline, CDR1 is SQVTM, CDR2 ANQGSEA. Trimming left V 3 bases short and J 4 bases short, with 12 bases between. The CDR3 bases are TGCAGCGTTGAGGCCCGGCAGGGAGAGACCCAGTACTTC. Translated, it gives CSVEARQGETQYF.

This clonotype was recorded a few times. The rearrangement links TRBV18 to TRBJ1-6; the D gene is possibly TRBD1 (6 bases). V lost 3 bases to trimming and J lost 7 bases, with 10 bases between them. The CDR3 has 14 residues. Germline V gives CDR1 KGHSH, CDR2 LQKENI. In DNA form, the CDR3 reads TGTGCCAGCTCACCCGAGGGGGGGAATTCACCCCTCCACTTT. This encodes CASSPEGGNSPLHF.

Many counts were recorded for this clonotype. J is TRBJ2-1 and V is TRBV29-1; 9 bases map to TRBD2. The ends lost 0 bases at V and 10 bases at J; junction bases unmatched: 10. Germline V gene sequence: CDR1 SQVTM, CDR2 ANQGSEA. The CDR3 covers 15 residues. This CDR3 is CSVEEGLARESEQFF. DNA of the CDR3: TGCAGCGTTGAAGAGGGACTAGCCCGAGAAAGCGAGCAGTTCTTC.

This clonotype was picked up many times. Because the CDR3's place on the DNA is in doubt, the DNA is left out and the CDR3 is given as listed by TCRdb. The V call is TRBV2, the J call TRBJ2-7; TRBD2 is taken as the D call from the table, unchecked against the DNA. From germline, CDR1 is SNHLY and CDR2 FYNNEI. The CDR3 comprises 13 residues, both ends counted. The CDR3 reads CASIFGEGNEQYF.

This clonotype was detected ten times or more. CDR3 residues: CASSLFEDTQYF. The CDR3 DNA is TGTGCCAGCAGCTTGTTTGAAGATACGCAGTATTTT. V usage is TRBV5-4 and J usage is TRBJ2-3; no reliable D call. CDR1 and CDR2 (germline): SGHNT, YYREEE (reference sequence). The CDR3 extends over 12 amino acids. The V end lost 1 base, the J end lost 5 bases, and 5 bases lay between the germline ends.

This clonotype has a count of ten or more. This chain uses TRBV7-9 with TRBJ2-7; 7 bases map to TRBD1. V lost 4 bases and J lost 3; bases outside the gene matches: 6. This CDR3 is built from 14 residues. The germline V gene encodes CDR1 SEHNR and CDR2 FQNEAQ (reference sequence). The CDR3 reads CASSSSGTVYEQYF. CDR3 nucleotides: TGTGCCAGCAGCTCCTCCGGGACAGTCTACGAGCAGTACTTC.

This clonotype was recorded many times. For the CDR3, the DNA is TGTGCCAGCAGCTTCAGCCGGAGCGGAACCAGCTCCTACAATGAGCAGTTCTTC. Translation: CASSFSRSGTSSYNEQFF. The chain couples TRBV7-6 to TRBJ2-1; TRBD2 might be the D (5 bases). Germline V CDR1 and CDR2: SGHVS, FNYEAQ. The CDR3 loop spans 18 amino acids. V lost 3 bases and J 0 bases, leaving 18 bases between the germline ends. The full variable domain, its missing parts supplied by reference TRBV7-6 and TRBJ2-1, is GAGVSQSPRYKVTKRGQDVALRCDPISGHVSLYWYRQALGQGPEFLTYFNYEAQQDKSGLPNDRFSAERPEGSISTLTIQRTEQRDSAMYRCASSFSRSGTSSYNEQFFGPGTRLTVL.

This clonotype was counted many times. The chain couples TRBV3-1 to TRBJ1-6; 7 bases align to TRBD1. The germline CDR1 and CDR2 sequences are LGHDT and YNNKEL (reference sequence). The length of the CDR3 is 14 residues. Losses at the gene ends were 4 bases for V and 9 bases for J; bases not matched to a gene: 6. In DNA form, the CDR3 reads TGTGCCAGCAGCCGCGGCGGACAGGCTTCACCCCTCCACTTT. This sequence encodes CASSRGGQASPLHF.

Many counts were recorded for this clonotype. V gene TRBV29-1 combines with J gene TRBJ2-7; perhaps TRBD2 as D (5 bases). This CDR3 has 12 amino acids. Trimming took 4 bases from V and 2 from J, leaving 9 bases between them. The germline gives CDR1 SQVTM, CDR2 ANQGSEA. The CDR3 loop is CSVVEGTYEQYF. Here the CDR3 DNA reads TGCAGCGTTGTTGAGGGCACCTACGAGCAGTACTTC.

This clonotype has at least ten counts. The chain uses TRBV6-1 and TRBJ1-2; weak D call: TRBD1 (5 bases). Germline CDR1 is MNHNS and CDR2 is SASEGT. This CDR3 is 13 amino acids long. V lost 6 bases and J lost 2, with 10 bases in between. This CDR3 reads CASRAGENYGYTF. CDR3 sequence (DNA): TGTGCCAGCAGGGCGGGGGAGAACTATGGCTACACCTTC.

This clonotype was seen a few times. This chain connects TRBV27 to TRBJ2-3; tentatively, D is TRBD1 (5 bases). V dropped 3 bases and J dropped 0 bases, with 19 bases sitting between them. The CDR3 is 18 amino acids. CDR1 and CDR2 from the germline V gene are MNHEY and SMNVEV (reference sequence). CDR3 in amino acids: CASSFWQGTVASTDTQYF. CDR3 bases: TGTGCCAGCAGTTTCTGGCAGGGTACGGTCGCTAGCACAGATACGCAGTATTTT.

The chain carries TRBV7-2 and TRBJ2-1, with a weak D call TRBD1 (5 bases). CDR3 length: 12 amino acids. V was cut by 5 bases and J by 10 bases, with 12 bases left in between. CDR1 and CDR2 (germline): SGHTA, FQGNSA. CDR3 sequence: CASSAIWGEQFF. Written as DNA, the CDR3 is TGTGCCAGCAGCGCCATCTGGGGCGAGCAGTTCTTC.

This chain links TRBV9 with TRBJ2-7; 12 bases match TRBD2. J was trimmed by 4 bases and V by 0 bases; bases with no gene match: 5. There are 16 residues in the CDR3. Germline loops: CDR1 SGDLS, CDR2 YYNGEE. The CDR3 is CASSVGLAGGPYEQYF. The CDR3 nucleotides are TGTGCCAGCAGCGTAGGCCTAGCGGGAGGGCCTTACGAGCAGTACTTC.

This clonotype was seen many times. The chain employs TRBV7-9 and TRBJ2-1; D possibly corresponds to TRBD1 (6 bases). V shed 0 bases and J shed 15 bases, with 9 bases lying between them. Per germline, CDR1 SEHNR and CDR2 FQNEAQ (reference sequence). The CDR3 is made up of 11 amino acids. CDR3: CASSLAGTPFF. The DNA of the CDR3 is TGTGCCAGCAGCTTAGCCGGGACACCGTTCTTC.

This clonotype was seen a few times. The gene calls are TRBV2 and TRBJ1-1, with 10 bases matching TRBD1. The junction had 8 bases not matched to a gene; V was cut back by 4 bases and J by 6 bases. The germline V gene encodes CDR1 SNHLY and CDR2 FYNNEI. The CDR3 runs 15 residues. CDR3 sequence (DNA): TGTGCCAGCAGTGGGACAGGGGGATTGGTCGCTGAAGCTTTCTTT. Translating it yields CASSGTGGLVAEAFF. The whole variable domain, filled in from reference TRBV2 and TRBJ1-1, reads EPEVTQTPSHQVTQMGQEVILRCVPISNHLYFYWYRQILGQKVEFLVSFYNNEISEKSEIFDDQFSVERPDGSNFTLKIRSTKLEDSAMYFCASSGTGGLVAEAFFGQGTRLTVV.

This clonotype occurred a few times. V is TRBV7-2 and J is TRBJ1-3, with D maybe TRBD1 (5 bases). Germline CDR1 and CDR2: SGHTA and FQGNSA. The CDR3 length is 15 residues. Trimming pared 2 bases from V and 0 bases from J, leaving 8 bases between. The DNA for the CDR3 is TGTGCCAGCAGCTTACAGGGTAGCTCTGGAAACACCATATATTTT. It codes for CASSLQGSSGNTIYF.

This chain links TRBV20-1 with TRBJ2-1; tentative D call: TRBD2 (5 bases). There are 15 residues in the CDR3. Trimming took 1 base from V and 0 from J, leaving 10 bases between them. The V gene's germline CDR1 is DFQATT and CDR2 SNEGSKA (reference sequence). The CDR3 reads CSARGTQSSYNEQFF. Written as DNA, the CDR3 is TGCAGTGCTAGAGGGACTCAGAGCTCCTACAATGAGCAGTTCTTC.

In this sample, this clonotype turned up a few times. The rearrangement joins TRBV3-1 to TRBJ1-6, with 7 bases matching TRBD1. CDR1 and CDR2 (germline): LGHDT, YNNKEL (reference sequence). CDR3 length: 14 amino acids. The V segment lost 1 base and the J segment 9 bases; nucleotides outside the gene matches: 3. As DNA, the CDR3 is TGTGCCAGCAGCCAAGGACAGGGAGGTTCACCCCTCCACTTT. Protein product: CASSQGQGGSPLHF.